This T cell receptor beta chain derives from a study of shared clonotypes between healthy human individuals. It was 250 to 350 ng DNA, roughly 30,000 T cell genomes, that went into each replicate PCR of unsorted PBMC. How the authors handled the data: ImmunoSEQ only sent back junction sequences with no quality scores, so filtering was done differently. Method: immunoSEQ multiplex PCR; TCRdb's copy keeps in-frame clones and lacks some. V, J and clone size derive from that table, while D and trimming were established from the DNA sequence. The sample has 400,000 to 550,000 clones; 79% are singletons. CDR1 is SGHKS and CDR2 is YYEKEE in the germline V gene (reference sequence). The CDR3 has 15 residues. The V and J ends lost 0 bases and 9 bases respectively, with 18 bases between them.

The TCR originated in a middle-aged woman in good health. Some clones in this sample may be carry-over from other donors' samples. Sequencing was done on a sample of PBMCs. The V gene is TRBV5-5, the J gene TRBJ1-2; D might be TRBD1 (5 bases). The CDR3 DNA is TGTGCCAGCAGCTTGGTGGGGACCACCGGGTTGCGCTACACCTTC. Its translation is CASSLVGTTGLRYTF.